This record concerns one T cell receptor (beta chain) sequence. The time point is: pre-sensitization, week 0. Treatment here: therapeutic diphenylcyclopropenone sensitization with weekly scalp DPC. Before extraction, the whole blood was not fractionated, and total RNA was taken from it. Germline CDR1 MGHDK, CDR2 SYGVNS. The CDR3 loop spans 15 amino acids. The J segment lost 8 bases and the V segment lost 4 bases, leaving 13 bases of the junction unmatched. This sample was included in a study of human T cells and chemical hapten exposure. TCRdb itself ran the RACE reads through MiXCR, one entry per CDR3 protein. Among some 250,000 distinct CDR3 sequences listed, 7.5% to 9% were seen once.

The origin of this receptor is a man between 18 and 29 years old with alopecia areata. Some clones in this sample may be carry-over from other donors' samples. Source: whole blood, taken in connection with sensitization to the hapten diphenylcyclopropenone (DPC). The V gene is TRBV25-1, the J gene TRBJ1-1; 7 positions match TRBD1. The CDR3 DNA sequence: TGTGCCAGCAGTGTACGAATATCGCAGGGGGTCGAAGCTTTCTTT. Translation gives CASSVRISQGVEAFF.